One sample yielded the 18 T cell receptor beta chains listed below, sequenced in a study of read filtering for tumor transcriptome and immune sequencing. This library used about 360 ng RNA and molecular barcoded adaptors spanning alpha/delta and beta/gamma chains. From the reads, TCRdb called clonotypes with MiXCR, one entry per CDR3 protein. The table lists 35,000 to 55,000 distinct CDR3 sequences, roughly 12% of them singletons. The sample taken for sequencing was a population of CD138-negative cells sorted from bone marrow. Receptors originate from a donor at least 40 years old with multiple myeloma.

This clonotype was detected many times. The J gene is TRBJ1-4, the V gene TRBV20-1; 8 bases match TRBD1. Germline CDR1 DFQATT, CDR2 SNEGSKA (reference sequence). The CDR3 runs to 14 residues. The ends lost 4 bases at V and 7 bases at J; junction bases unmatched: 8. CDR3 loop: CSATTGTGPEKLFF. The CDR3 bases are TGCAGTGCTACTACCGGGACAGGACCTGAAAAACTGTTTTTT.

This clonotype was seen at least ten times. The chain combines TRBV9 with TRBJ2-1; 10 nucleotides agree with TRBD1. The V and J ends lost 4 bases and 4 bases, in that order; junction bases with no gene match: 11. Germline CDR1 reads SGDLS; CDR2 reads YYNGEE. The CDR3 is 17 amino acids. The CDR3 coding sequence is TGTGCCAGCAGCCCCCGACTCGGGACAGGGGCGTACAATGAGCAGTTCTTC. This codes for CASSPRLGTGAYNEQFF.

This chain uses TRBV20-1 with TRBJ2-7; 9 nucleotides agree with TRBD1. V gave up 7 bases and J gave up 6 bases; unmatched junction bases: 10. From germline, CDR1 is DFQATT and CDR2 SNEGSKA (reference sequence). The CDR3 contains 13 residues. This CDR3 reads CSGKQGANSEQYF. CDR3 DNA: TGCAGTGGCAAACAGGGGGCGAATTCCGAGCAGTACTTC.

This clonotype was detected ten times or more. The chain has TRBV2 and TRBJ2-5; D remains ambiguous. The germline V gene has CDR1 SNHLY and CDR2 FYNNEI. CDR3 size: 14 residues. V gave up 4 bases and J gave up 1 base, with 10 bases separating them. The CDR3 is CASSVEAFQETQYF. The CDR3 DNA sequence: TGTGCCAGCAGTGTAGAAGCTTTCCAAGAGACCCAGTACTTC. The full variable domain, its missing parts supplied by reference TRBV2 and TRBJ2-5, is EPEVTQTPSHQVTQMGQEVILRCVPISNHLYFYWYRQILGQKVEFLVSFYNNEISEKSEIFDDQFSVERPDGSNFTLKIRSTKLEDSAMYFCASSVEAFQETQYFGPGTRLLVL.

The chain links TRBV7-9 to TRBJ2-5; 7 nucleotides match TRBD1. This CDR3 has 15 residues. Germline V gives CDR1 SEHNR, CDR2 FQNEAQ (reference sequence). Germline trimming cut 1 base from V and 5 bases from J; bases unmatched to any gene: 7. In nucleotides, the CDR3 is TGTGCCAGCAGCTTAGGGAGACAGGGACGGGAGACCCAGTACTTC. Residues: CASSLGRQGRETQYF.

The sample holds many counts of this clonotype. This rearrangement joins TRBV7-9 to TRBJ1-1; D not resolved. The CDR3 totals 14 residues. The germline V gene encodes CDR1 SEHNR and CDR2 FQNEAQ (reference sequence). Trimming stripped 7 bases from V and 5 bases from J, with 17 bases between. DNA of the CDR3: TGTGCCAGCACCTTGCTCCCCGGACCGACTGAAGCTTTCTTT. Translating gives CASTLLPGPTEAFF.

A few counts support this clonotype. This CDR3 fails to terminate in the conserved phenylalanine or tryptophan, so it likely reflects a read error. It is unclear where the CDR3 begins or ends on the DNA, so no DNA is shown, and the CDR3 is as TCRdb lists it. The chain combines TRBV7-2 with TRBJ2-1. In germline, CDR1 is SGHTA, CDR2 FQGNSA. Both ends counted, the CDR3 spans 12 residues. CDR3 residues: CASSLERNEQIY.

This clonotype was observed at least ten times. The chain joins TRBV29-1 to TRBJ2-5; the D call may be TRBD1 or TRBD2 (5 bases each). Looked up from germline, CDR1 is SQVTM and CDR2 is ANQGSEA. V was clipped by 8 bases and J by 10 bases, with 20 bases between them. The CDR3 has 12 residues. The chain's CDR3 is CSHSGASIIQYF. The DNA of the CDR3 is TGCAGCCATTCCGGGGCTTCTATCATCCAGTACTTC.

There are many counts of this clonotype. The V gene is TRBV20-1, the J gene TRBJ2-3, with D possibly being TRBD1 or TRBD2 (5 bases each). V gave up 6 bases and J gave up 5 bases, with 15 bases separating them. The germline CDR1 and CDR2 sequences are DFQATT and SNEGSKA (reference sequence). CDR3 size: 13 residues. CDR3 DNA sequence: TGCAGTGCCGAAGGTGCAGGGAGAGATACGCAGTATTTT. Translation gives CSAEGAGRDTQYF.

This clonotype was counted at least ten times. This chain uses TRBV28 with TRBJ2-5; 8 bases line up with TRBD2. Germline CDR1 and CDR2: MDHEN and SYDVKM. There are 14 residues in the CDR3. The V and J ends lost 4 bases and 2 bases, in that order; junction bases with no gene match: 3. CDR3 protein: CASSSTSGQETQYF. CDR3 DNA: TGTGCCAGCAGTTCCACTAGCGGACAAGAGACCCAGTACTTC.

The V and J genes are TRBV2 and TRBJ1-2; tentatively, D is TRBD1 (5 bases). The CDR3 totals 18 residues. The V end lost 0 bases, the J end lost 6 bases, and 23 bases lay between the germline ends. Germline CDR1 SNHLY, CDR2 FYNNEI. CDR3 sequence (DNA): TGTGCCAGCAGTGAAGCGGCCCTGGACACACTCTCCGACCATGGCTACACCTTC. This encodes CASSEAALDTLSDHGYTF.

Many counts were recorded for this clonotype. The J gene is TRBJ2-1, the V gene TRBV7-9; 15 nucleotides agree with TRBD2. The V segment lost 4 bases and the J segment 7 bases; nucleotides outside the gene matches: 8. This CDR3 has 17 residues. Germline V gives CDR1 SEHNR, CDR2 FQNEAQ (reference sequence). The CDR3 nucleotides read TGTGCCAGCAGCTCGCGGATCGGGACTAGCGGGAGGAATGAGCAGTTCTTC. This encodes CASSSRIGTSGRNEQFF.

At least ten counts were recorded for this clonotype. The gene calls are TRBV11-2 and TRBJ2-7; D possibly corresponds to TRBD1 (7 bases). The ends were cut back, 1 base at V and 4 bases at J, with 14 bases in the middle. The CDR3 length is 15 residues. Looked up from germline, CDR1 is SGHAT and CDR2 is FQNNGV. The CDR3 bases are TGTGCCAGCAGCTTAGGTGGCAGGGGGGAATACGAGCAGTACTTC. It yields the protein CASSLGGRGEYEQYF.

This clonotype was found a few times. The V and J genes are TRBV19 and TRBJ1-2; perhaps TRBD1 as D (5 bases). Between the trimmed V and J ends, which lost 8 bases and 7 bases, there was a span of 11 bases. Per the germline V gene, CDR1 is LNHDA and CDR2 is SQIVND (reference sequence). The CDR3 extends over 11 amino acids. CDR3 in DNA: TGTGCCAGTCAAGGAGGGGTTGGCTACACCTTC. This sequence encodes CASQGGVGYTF.

This clonotype was seen repeatedly, ten times or more. This chain links TRBV20-1 with TRBJ2-7; a possible D gene is TRBD1 (7 bases). V was cut by 0 bases and J by 3 bases, with 18 bases left in between. Per the germline V gene, CDR1 is DFQATT and CDR2 is SNEGSKA (reference sequence). This CDR3 is 16 amino acids long. CDR3 residues: CSARDQGGEELYEQYF. Written as DNA, the CDR3 is TGCAGTGCTAGAGATCAGGGGGGAGAGGAACTCTACGAGCAGTACTTC.

The chain recombines TRBV15 with TRBJ1-3, with D unclear. The CDR3 extends over 17 amino acids. The germline gives CDR1 LNHNV, CDR2 YYDKDF (reference sequence). Trimming shortened V by 0 bases and J by 0 bases, and 12 bases separated the two germline ends. CDR3 region: CATSRDWASYSGNTIYF. In nucleotides, the CDR3 is TGTGCCACCAGCAGAGATTGGGCTAGTTACTCTGGAAACACCATATATTTT.

This clonotype came up many times. The rearrangement joins TRBV11-3 to TRBJ2-1, with TRBD1 matching 7 bases. This CDR3 contains 14 residues. J lost 9 bases, V lost 5 bases, and 10 bases had no gene match. Germline V gives CDR1 SGHNT, CDR2 YENEEA. The CDR3 DNA is TGTGCCAGCAGCGTGGGACAGTCTTCGGGTGAGCAGTTCTTC. Translation: CASSVGQSSGEQFF.

This clonotype was detected ten times or more. The J gene is TRBJ2-2, the V gene TRBV7-2, with 12 positions matching TRBD2. Germline V lookup: CDR1 SGHTA, CDR2 FQGNSA. This CDR3 is 16 amino acids long. With V trimmed by 4 bases and J by 6 bases, 6 bases remained unmatched. CDR3 DNA: TGTGCCAGCAGCTCGTCTAGCGGGAGGGATGCCGGGGAGCTGTTTTTT. The encoded protein is CASSSSSGRDAGELFF.